The sequence of this T cell receptor beta chain was determined in a study of radiotherapy plus CTLA-4 blockade in lung cancer. About the study: 18% of patients responded objectively, and around 32% achieved disease control. Study-level results: There was expansion of tumor-derived TCR clones in blood after radiotherapy plus ipilimumab.

TCRdb's table, derived via immunoSEQ multiplex PCR, lists solely in-frame clones and lacks some. There are about 110,000 clones in the sample; over 65% occur only once, and 2% to 3% lies in the top ten. As for this clone: Its antigen remains unknown.

It was focal radiation plus CTLA-4 blockade with ipilimumab that patients with chemo-refractory metastatic non-small-cell lung cancer received. The specimen was peripheral blood, collected from a patient treated with radiotherapy plus ipilimumab. The origin of this receptor is a human donor with non-small cell lung cancer that progressed on radiotherapy plus ipilimumab. Some clones in this sample may be carry-over from other donors' samples.

The DNA for the CDR3 is TGCAGCGTTGGTTTAAGCACGTTCGGCGAGACCCAGTACTTC. The encoded protein is CSVGLSTFGETQYF. The genes are TRBV29-1 and TRBJ2-5; D is ambiguous. CDR3 size: 14 residues. Trimming removed 4 bases at V and 5 bases at J, with 17 bases between. The germline V gene has CDR1 SQVTM and CDR2 ANQGSEA.